The clone carrying this T cell receptor (beta chain) was seen once. The same CDR3 is also encoded by other DNA sequences in this sample. These data originate in a study of blood T cell repertoires in COVID-19. The data were produced by immunoSEQ multiplex PCR, yet TCRdb's version contains in-frame clones alone and is incomplete. Of under 250,000 clones in the sample, 87% were seen once. The CDR3 covers 13 residues. V was clipped by 2 bases and J by 1 base, with 5 bases between them. Sequenced sample: peripheral blood. The rearrangement joins TRBV12-3 or TRBV12-4 to TRBJ2-5, with D unclear. This TCR was recovered from a man between 18 and 29 years old with active or convalescent COVID-19. The CDR3 protein is CASSLNSQETQYF. DNA for the CDR3: TGTGCCAGCAGTTTAAACTCCCAAGAGACCCAGTACTTC.